This T cell receptor (beta chain) was captured in a study of T cell responses to AZD1222 COVID-19 vaccine. Produced via immunoSEQ multiplex PCR; TCRdb's table is partial and in-frame only. This sample has 100,000 to 150,000 clones, with approximately 91% found just once. V was shortened by 2 bases and J by 8 bases, with 15 bases between the two germline ends. In germline, CDR1 is SGHTA, CDR2 FQGTGA. The CDR3 loop spans 15 amino acids. The receptor's source is an adult who received the AZD1222 COVID-19 vaccine. The sequencing here drew on peripheral blood, taken 28 days after the second AZD1222 dose. The rearrangement links TRBV7-3 to TRBJ2-2; tentative D call: TRBD1 (6 bases). CDR3 DNA sequence: TGTGCCAGCAGCTTAGTTGGGACACAAGAGGGGGAGCTGTTTTTT. Translation gives CASSLVGTQEGELFF.